This note documents a single T cell receptor (beta chain) sequence. Measured with immunoSEQ multiplex PCR; TCRdb has only the in-frame clones, and not every one. Of around 100,000 clones listed, around 87% are singletons. The sample originates from a study of T cell responses to AZD1222 COVID-19 vaccine. V shed 6 bases and J shed 7 bases, with 18 bases lying between them. The germline CDR1 and CDR2 sequences are MNHEY and SVGAGI. The CDR3 has 15 residues. This clonotype was sampled from an adult in good health. The chain employs TRBV6-5 and TRBJ1-4; no reliable D call. Here the sequenced sample was peripheral blood, taken on day 0 of MenACWY control vaccination. CDR3 nucleotide sequence: TGTGCCAGCAGCCCCATGAGTGCCTCAGGTGAAAAACTGTTTTTT. Translating it yields CASSPMSASGEKLFF.